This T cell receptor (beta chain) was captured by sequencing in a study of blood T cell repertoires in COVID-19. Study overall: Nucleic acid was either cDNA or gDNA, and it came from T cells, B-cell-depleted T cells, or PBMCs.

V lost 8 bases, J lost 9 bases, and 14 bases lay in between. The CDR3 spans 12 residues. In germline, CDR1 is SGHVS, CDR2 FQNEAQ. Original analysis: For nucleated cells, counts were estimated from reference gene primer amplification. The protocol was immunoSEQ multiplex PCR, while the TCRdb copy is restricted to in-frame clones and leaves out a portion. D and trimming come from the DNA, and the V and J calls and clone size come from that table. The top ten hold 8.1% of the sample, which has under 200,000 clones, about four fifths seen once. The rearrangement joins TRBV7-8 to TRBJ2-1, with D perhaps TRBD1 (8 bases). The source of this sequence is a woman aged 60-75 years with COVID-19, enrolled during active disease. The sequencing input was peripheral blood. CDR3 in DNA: TGTGCCAGCCTGGACAGGGAGGGTGAGCAGTTCTTC. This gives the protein CASLDREGEQFF. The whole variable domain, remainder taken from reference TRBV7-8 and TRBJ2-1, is GAGVSQSPRYKVAKRGQDVALRCDPISGHVSLFWYQQALGQGPEFLTYFQNEAQLDKSGLPSDRFFAERPEGSVSTLKIQRTQQEDSAVYLCASLDREGEQFFGPGTRLTVL.